This TCR beta chain came from a study of blood T cells in healthy people across ages. Findings and caveats of the study: Unsorted PBMC input precluded a conclusive naive versus antigen-experienced comparison.

Notes on this clonotype: Its specificity is unknown.

This CDR3 contains 14 residues. The V end lost 6 bases, the J end lost 0 bases, and 11 bases lay between the germline ends. Germline-derived CDR1 and CDR2 are SGHDT and YYEEEE. It was with a sample-barcoded 5' primer and a J-beta primer mix that a second PCR of roughly 7 to 12 cycles was run. All cDNA molecules were each tagged by a template-switch adaptor with 12 random nucleotides. Every sample produced at least 3 million CDR3-containing paired-end reads. TCRdb itself ran the 5' RACE reads through MiXCR, one entry per CDR3 protein. The table lists about a million distinct CDR3 sequences, 35% to 40% of them singletons, with around 13% in the top ten.

This clonotype was sampled from a young man in good health. The sequencing sample was made of blood. This chain uses TRBV5-6 with TRBJ2-3; D may be TRBD2 (6 bases). The CDR3 DNA reads TGTGCCAGCACCGTGGGGGGAAGCACAGATACGCAGTATTTT. Translated: CASTVGGSTDTQYF.